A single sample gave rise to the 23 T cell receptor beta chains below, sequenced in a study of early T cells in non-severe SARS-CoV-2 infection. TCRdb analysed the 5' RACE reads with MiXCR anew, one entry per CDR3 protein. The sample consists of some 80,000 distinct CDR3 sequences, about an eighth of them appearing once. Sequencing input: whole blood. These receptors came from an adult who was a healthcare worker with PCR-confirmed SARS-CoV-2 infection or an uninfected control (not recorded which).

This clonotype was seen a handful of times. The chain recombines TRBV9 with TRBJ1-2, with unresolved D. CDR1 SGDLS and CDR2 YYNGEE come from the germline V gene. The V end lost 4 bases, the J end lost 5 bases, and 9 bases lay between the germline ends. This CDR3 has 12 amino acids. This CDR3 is CASSTTTYGYTF. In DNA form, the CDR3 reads TGTGCCAGCAGCACCACCACTTATGGCTACACCTTC.

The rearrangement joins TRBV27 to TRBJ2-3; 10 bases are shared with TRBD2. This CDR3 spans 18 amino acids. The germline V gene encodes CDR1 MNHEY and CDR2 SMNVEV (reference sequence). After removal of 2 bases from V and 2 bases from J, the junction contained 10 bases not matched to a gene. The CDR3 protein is CASSLPTSSGGPTDTQYF. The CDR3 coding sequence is TGTGCCAGCAGTTTACCCACCTCTAGCGGGGGCCCCACAGATACGCAGTATTTT.

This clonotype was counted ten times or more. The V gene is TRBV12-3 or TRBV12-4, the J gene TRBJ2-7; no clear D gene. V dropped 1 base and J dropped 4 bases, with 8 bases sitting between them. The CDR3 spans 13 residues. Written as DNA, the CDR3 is TGTGCCAGCAGTTTAGGGTGGAGTTACGAGCAGTACTTC. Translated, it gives CASSLGWSYEQYF.

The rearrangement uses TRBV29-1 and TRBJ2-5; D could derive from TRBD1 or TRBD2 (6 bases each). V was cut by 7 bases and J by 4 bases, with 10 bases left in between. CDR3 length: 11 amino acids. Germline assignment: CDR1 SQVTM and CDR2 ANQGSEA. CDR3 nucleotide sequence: TGCAGCGGGAAGGGGGGAGAGACCCAGTACTTC. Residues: CSGKGGETQYF.

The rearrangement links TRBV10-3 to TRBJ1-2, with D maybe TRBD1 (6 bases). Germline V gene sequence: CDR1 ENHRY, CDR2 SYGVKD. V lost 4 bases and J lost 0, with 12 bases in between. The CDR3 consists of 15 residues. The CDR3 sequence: CAISGFDRSNYGYTF. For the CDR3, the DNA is TGTGCCATCAGTGGTTTTGACAGGTCTAACTATGGCTACACCTTC.

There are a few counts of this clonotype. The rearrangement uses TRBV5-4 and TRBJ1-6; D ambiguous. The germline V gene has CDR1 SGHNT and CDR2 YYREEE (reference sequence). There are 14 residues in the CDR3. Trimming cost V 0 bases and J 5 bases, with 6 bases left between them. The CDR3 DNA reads TGTGCCAGCAGCTTGGGGTTTAATAATTCACCCCTCCACTTT. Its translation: CASSLGFNNSPLHF.

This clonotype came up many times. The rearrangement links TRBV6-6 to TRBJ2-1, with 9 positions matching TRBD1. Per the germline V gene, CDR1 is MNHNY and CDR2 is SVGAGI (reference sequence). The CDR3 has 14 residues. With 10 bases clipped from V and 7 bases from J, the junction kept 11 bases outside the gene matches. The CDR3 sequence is CATQRDRVLNEQFF. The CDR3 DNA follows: TGTGCCACCCAGAGGGACAGGGTCCTGAATGAGCAGTTCTTC.

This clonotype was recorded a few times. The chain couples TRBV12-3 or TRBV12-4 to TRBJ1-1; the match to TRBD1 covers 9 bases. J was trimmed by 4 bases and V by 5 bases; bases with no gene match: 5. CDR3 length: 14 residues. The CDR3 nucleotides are TGTGCCAGCAGTGTCGGACAGGGGAGCACTGAAGCTTTCTTT. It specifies CASSVGQGSTEAFF.

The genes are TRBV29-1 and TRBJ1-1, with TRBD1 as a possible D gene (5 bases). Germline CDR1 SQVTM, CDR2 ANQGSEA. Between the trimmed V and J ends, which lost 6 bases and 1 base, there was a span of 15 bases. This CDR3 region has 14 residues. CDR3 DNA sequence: TGCAGCGTCGCCCGGGGGGGAAGGAACACTGAAGCTTTCTTT. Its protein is CSVARGGRNTEAFF.

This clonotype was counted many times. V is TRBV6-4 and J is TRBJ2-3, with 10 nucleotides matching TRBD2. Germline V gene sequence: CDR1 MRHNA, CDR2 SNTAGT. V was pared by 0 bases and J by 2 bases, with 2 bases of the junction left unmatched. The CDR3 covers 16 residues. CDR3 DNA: TGTGCCAGCAGTGACTCGAGCGGGGGGGCCACAGATACGCAGTATTTT. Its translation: CASSDSSGGATDTQYF.

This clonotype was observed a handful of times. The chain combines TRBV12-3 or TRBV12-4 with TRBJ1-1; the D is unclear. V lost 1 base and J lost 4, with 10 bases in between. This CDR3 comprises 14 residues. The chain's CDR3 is CASSLGAASTEAFF. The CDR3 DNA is TGTGCCAGCAGTTTAGGGGCGGCGAGCACTGAAGCTTTCTTT.

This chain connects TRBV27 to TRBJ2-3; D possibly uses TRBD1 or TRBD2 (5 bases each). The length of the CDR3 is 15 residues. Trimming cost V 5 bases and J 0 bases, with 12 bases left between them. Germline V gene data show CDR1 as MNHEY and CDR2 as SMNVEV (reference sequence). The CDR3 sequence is CASSPLRGSTDTQYF. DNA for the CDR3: TGTGCCAGCAGTCCCCTGAGGGGTAGCACAGATACGCAGTATTTT.

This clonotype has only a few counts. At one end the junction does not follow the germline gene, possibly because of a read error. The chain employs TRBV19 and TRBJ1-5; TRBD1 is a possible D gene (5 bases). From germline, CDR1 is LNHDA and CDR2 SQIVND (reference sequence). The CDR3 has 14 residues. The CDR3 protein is CATERDLSNQPRHF. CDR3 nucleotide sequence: TGTGCCACTGAGCGGGACCTTAGCAATCAGCCCCGGCATTTT.

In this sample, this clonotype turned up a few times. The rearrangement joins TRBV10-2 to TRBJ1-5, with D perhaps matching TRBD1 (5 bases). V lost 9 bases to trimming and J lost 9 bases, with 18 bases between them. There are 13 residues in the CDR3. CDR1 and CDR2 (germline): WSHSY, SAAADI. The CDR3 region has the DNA TGCGCCAGTGCCGGGACCGACGAATCGCCCCAGCATTTT. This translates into CASAGTDESPQHF.

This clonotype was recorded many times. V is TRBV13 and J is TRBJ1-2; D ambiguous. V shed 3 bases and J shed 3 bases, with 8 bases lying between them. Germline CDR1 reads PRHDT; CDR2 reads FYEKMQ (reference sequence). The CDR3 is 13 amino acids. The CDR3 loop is CASSFNHDYGYTF. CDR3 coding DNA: TGTGCCAGCAGCTTCAACCATGACTATGGCTACACCTTC.

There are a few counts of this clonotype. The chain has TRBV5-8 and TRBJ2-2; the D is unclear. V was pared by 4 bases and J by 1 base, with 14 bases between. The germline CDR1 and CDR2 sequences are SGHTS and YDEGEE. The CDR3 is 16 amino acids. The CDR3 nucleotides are TGTGCCAGCAGCCCTGGACGCAGACTGAACACCGGGGAGCTGTTTTTT. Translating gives CASSPGRRLNTGELFF.

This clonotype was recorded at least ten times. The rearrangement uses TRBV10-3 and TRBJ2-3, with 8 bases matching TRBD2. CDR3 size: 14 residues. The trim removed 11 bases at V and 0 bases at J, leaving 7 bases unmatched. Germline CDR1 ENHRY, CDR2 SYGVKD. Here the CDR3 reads CAVSKRGSTDTQYF. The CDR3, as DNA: TGTGCCGTCTCCAAGCGGGGGAGCACAGATACGCAGTATTTT.

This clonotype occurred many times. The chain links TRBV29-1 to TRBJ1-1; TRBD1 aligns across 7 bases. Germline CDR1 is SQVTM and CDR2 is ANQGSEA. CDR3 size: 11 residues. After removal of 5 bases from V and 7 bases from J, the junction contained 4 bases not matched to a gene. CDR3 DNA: TGCAGCGTTCCCGGGACAGATGAAGCTTTCTTT. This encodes CSVPGTDEAFF.

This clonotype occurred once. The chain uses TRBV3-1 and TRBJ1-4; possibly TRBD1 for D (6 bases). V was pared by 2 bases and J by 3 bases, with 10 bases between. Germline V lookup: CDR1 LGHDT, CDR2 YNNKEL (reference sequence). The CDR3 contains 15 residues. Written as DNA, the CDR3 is TGTGCCAGCAGCCAAAGGGGGGCCGCTAATGAAAAACTGTTTTTT. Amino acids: CASSQRGAANEKLFF. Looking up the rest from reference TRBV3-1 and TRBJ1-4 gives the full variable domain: DTAVSQTPKYLVTQMGNDKSIKCEQNLGHDTMYWYKQDSKKFLKIMFSYNNKELIINETVPNRFSPKSPDKAHLNLHINSLELGDSAVYFCASSQRGAANEKLFFGSGTQLSVL.

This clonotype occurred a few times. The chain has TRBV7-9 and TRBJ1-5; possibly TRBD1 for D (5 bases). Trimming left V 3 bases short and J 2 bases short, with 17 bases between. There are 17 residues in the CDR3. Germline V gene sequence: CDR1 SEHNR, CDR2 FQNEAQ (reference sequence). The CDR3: CASSFGLASGGNQPQHF. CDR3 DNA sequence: TGTGCCAGCAGCTTCGGTTTGGCCTCGGGGGGCAATCAGCCCCAGCATTTT.

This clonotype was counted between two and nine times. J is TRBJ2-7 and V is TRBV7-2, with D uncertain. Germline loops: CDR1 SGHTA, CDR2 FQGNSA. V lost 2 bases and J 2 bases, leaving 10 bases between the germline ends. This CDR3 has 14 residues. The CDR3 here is CASSLSWVAYEQYF. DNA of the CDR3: TGTGCCAGCAGCTTAAGCTGGGTCGCCTACGAGCAGTACTTC.

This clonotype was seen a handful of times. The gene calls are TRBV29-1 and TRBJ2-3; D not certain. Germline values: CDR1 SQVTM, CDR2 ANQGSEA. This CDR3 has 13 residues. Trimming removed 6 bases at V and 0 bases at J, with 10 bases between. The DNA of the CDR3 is TGCAGCGTGCCCGGGTCTAGCACAGATACGCAGTATTTT. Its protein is CSVPGSSTDTQYF.

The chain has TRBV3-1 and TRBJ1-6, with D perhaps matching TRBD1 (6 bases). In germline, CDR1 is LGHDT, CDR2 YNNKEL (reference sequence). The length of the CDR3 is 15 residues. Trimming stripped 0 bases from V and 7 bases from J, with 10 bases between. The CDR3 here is CASSQEIQGNSPLHF. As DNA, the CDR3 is TGTGCCAGCAGCCAAGAAATACAGGGAAATTCACCCCTCCACTTT.